The present TCR beta chain was sequenced within a study of blood T cell repertoires in COVID-19. Study as a whole: Both acute and convalescent COVID-19 samples were obtained from the United States, Italy and Spain.

Germline V gene sequence: CDR1 MNHEY, CDR2 SVGEGT. V shed 6 bases, J shed 1 base, and the junction held 9 bases outside the gene matches. CDR3 length: 16 amino acids. Method: immunoSEQ multiplex PCR; TCRdb's copy keeps in-frame clones and lacks some. The table includes about 210,000 clones, 70% to 90% detected once. This TCR derives from a woman between 65 and 79 years old with acute or convalescent COVID-19. Sequencing was performed on peripheral blood. J is TRBJ2-3 and V is TRBV6-2 or TRBV6-3; 8 nucleotides line up with TRBD2. As DNA, the CDR3 is TGTGCCAGCAGCCTAGCGGGCAGCCAGGGCACAGATACGCAGTATTTT. It specifies CASSLAGSQGTDTQYF.